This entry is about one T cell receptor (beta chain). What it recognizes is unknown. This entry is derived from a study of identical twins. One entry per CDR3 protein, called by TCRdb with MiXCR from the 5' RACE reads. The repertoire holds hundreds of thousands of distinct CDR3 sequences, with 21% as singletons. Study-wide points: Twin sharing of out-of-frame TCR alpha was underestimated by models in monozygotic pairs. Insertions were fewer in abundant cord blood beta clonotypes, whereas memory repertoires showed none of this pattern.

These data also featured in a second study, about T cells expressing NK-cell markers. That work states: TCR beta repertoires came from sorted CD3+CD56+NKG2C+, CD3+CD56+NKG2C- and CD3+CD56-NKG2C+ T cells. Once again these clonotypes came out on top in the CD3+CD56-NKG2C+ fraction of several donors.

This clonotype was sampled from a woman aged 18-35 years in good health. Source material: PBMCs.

The CDR3 spells CASSLDATSQYF. For the CDR3, the DNA is TGTGCCAGCAGCTTAGACGCAACTAGTCAGTATTTT. The rearrangement links TRBV7-2 to TRBJ2-3; D perhaps matches TRBD2 (5 bases). CDR1 and CDR2 (germline): SGHTA, FQGNSA. This CDR3 region has 12 residues. The V and J ends lost 1 base and 12 bases respectively, with 11 bases between them.